This entry describes one T cell receptor beta chain. This record belongs to a study of blood T cell repertoires in COVID-19. Study at large: PBMCs, B-cell-depleted T cells, or T cells provided the cDNA or gDNA that made up the material.

Trimming stripped 3 bases from V and 5 bases from J, with 9 bases between. Germline V CDR1 and CDR2: SGDLS, YYNGEE. The CDR3 has 13 residues. Original data processing: Quantification of nucleated cells was approximated via reference gene primer amplification. TCRdb keeps only in-frame clones here, not all; method: immunoSEQ multiplex PCR. V, J and clone size are those of that table, while D and trimming were read from the DNA. Of roughly 250,000 clones listed, 70% to 90% are singletons. The sequence derives from a woman aged 35 to 49 who had recovered from COVID-19. The gene calls are TRBV9 and TRBJ2-4; D perhaps matches TRBD1 (6 bases). Sequenced: peripheral blood. The CDR3 DNA follows: TGTGCCAGCAGCGGGACAGAAGAAAACATTCAGTACTTC. It codes for CASSGTEENIQYF.